Sequencing of this T cell receptor (beta chain) was carried out in a study of blood T cell repertoires in COVID-19 (dated by TCRdb to the early 2020s). Concerning the study at large: The collaborator samples originated in the United States, Italy and Spain and spanned the acute and convalescent phases of COVID-19. The material from the prospective study consisted of cDNA or gDNA derived from T cells, B-cell-depleted T cells, or PBMCs. Subjects who had been exposed to COVID-19, were actively infected with it, or had recovered from it provided the deeply sampled blood TCRbeta repertoires that made up the dataset. A freely available public database, intended as a resource for researchers studying the immune response to SARS-CoV-2, is where the repertoires were released. The samples were drawn from the first 160 participants of the ongoing ImmuneRACE study and from some 1,300 subjects provided by 6 global collaborators. Sample metadata almost always included a de-identified subject ID, COVID-19 status, age in years and sex. Where available, HLA class I and class II types were taken from metadata supplied by the sample provider and were not determined by assay-based typing.

Remarks on this clone: It has no known antigen specificity. No quality values exist for individual bases; no much larger clone is one base distant.

Based on the germline V gene, the CDR1 and CDR2 sequences are SGHNT and YENEEA. Inclusive of the bounding cysteine and phenylalanine, the CDR3 is 14 residues long. The DNA shown is the 42-base CDR3, in frame from base 1. V is pruned by 8 bases and J by 7 bases, leaving 11 bases of the junction without a gene match. TCRbeta CDR3 regions were amplified from genomic DNA by means of the immunoSEQ Assay, a bias-controlled multiplex PCR. Turning to the authors' computational methods: The number of nucleated cells in each sample was estimated from the amplification of reference gene primers within the assay. Sequence reads were collapsed and filtered to measure the absolute abundance of every unique TCRbeta CDR3 rearrangement. For each sample, productive Simpson clonality was calculated as the square root of Simpson's diversity index over productive rearrangements. Here the immuneACCESS table is served through TCRdb, limited to in-frame sequences with V and J called. Missing clones are a known gap in these copies; in checked studies unresolved V genes cover under half, and the rest lacks a known reason. From that table come the V and J calls and clone size; the DNA was used to work out D and trimming. The sample table shows under 250,000 clones, and approximately 85% are seen once. The top ten hold roughly 4% of the sample.

Here is what the overall study found, with its caveats: How much clinical and demographic metadata was included differed by source and by participant, and the metadata was provided uncurated.

Whole blood was collected in K2EDTA tubes by collaborating institutions according to the institutions' own protocols. For TCRbeta analysis, collaborators shipped samples in one of three forms: frozen whole blood, isolated PBMCs, or DNA extracted from either of those sample types. This chain joins TRBV11-3 to TRBJ2-1; 7 bases in the middle match TRBD1. The specimen was peripheral blood. This clonotype was sampled from a man aged 50-60 years with acute or convalescent COVID-19. The CDR3 reads as follows: CASDRGGQTNEQFF. The bases are TGTGCCAGCGATCGAGGGGGCCAGACAAATGAGCAGTTCTTC.